This T cell receptor (beta chain) was observed in a study of CD8+ T cells in alopecia areata. Regarding the study as a whole: Uncertain still, given a single nonresponder, is whether baseline CD8+ expansion links to response.

CDR3 length equals 15 residues. V lost 0 bases to trimming and J lost 7 bases, with 10 bases between them. Germline loops: CDR1 SNHLY, CDR2 FYNNEI. Specified treatment: oral pan-JAK inhibitor, 5-10 mg twice daily. Note on this clone: Its matching antigen is unknown.

Extracted RNA was reverse transcribed, and the resulting cDNA served as sequencing template. Clones were sequenced by immunoSEQ multiplex PCR, and TCRdb holds only the in-frame ones, with some missing. The repertoire holds about 270,000 clones, 60% seen once, with around 0.92% in the top ten. The sample consisted of CD4+ T cells sorted from blood, taken at week 52, from a patient treated with tofacitinib. The chain has TRBV2 and TRBJ1-6; maybe TRBD1 (6 bases). This sequence originates from a human donor with alopecia areata. The CDR3 nucleotides read TGTGCCAGCAGTGAAGCAAGGGGGAAGAATTCACCCCTCCACTTT. Its protein product is CASSEARGKNSPLHF.